These 8 T cell receptor beta chains share one sample of origin, sequenced in a study of a mutant IDH1 vaccine in newly diagnosed glioma. Clones were sequenced by immunoSEQ multiplex PCR, and TCRdb holds only the in-frame ones, with some missing. The profile covers approximately 88,000 clones, with about 82% appearing a single time and 7.5% taken by the ten largest. Time point indicated: baseline, week 1 (first vaccination visit). The treatment denotes: pre-vaccination baseline after standard-of-care therapy. Sample: PBMCs, taken from a glioma patient treated with radiotherapy, temozolomide or both. The receptors come from a man aged 40-49 years with glioma.

The chain combines TRBV7-9 with TRBJ2-1; 10 nucleotides match TRBD1. Trimming removed 1 base from V and 9 bases from J; junction bases left unmatched: 6. Germline loops: CDR1 SEHNR, CDR2 FQNEAQ (reference sequence). CDR3 length: 15 amino acids. CDR3 region: CASSLGDRGRVEQFF. The CDR3 DNA reads as TGTGCCAGCAGCTTAGGGGACAGGGGTCGTGTTGAGCAGTTCTTC.

CDR3 in DNA: TGCGCCAGCAGCCCCCAAGTCGGGAGGTACGAGCAGTACTTC. Amino acids: CASSPQVGRYEQYF. The chain couples TRBV4-3 to TRBJ2-5; 7 bases line up with TRBD2. The J call may be incorrect, as the DNA end agrees better with TRBJ2-7. CDR1 is LGHNA and CDR2 is YSLEER in the germline V gene. This CDR3 contains 14 residues.

The CDR3 DNA reads as TGTGCCAGCAAGGGGACTATTAACACCGGGGAGCTGTTTTTT. This gives the protein CASKGTINTGELFF. The gene calls are TRBV6-5 and TRBJ2-2, with TRBD2 identical over 7 bases. The CDR3 contains 14 residues. Looked up from germline, CDR1 is MNHEY and CDR2 is SVGAGI. The J segment lost 2 bases and the V segment lost 7 bases, leaving 4 bases of the junction unmatched.

This clone was seen only once. Here the CDR3 reads CASSATGTSGANSYNEQFF. Here the CDR3 DNA reads TGCGCCAGCAGCGCCACCGGGACTAGCGGGGCTAACTCCTACAATGAGCAGTTCTTC. The V gene is TRBV5-1, the J gene TRBJ2-1; 13 bases line up with TRBD2. In germline, CDR1 is SGHRS, CDR2 YFSETQ. The CDR3 covers 19 residues. J gave up 0 bases and V 4 bases, and 10 bases lay outside the gene matches.

This clone appeared once. V is TRBV5-4 and J is TRBJ2-3; D not resolved. CDR1 is SGHNT, CDR2 YYREEE, per germline (reference sequence). V was shortened by 1 base and J by 4 bases, with 13 bases between the two germline ends. The CDR3 is made up of 15 amino acids. CDR3 nucleotides: TGTGCCAGCAGCTTGCTCTCCTACGAGGCAGATACGCAGTATTTT. Its translation is CASSLLSYEADTQYF.

The rearrangement uses TRBV11-2 and TRBJ2-7; D is uncertain. Germline values: CDR1 SGHAT, CDR2 FQNNGV. V was trimmed by 1 base and J by 0 bases, leaving 7 bases between them. The CDR3 has 14 amino acids. For the CDR3, the DNA is TGTGCCAGCAGCTTAGCACGGTTCTCCTACGAGCAGTACTTC. It is translated as CASSLARFSYEQYF.

The chain recombines TRBV11-2 with TRBJ2-7; 9 bases fit TRBD2. The V gene end was trimmed by 0 bases and the J gene end by 0 bases; junction bases not matched to a gene: 6. This CDR3 has 17 residues. CDR1 SGHAT and CDR2 FQNNGV come from the germline V gene. Written as DNA, the CDR3 is TGTGCCAGCAGCTTAGATTTTGCGGGAGGGGGCTCCTACGAGCAGTACTTC. Its translation: CASSLDFAGGGSYEQYF. The full variable domain, in which reference TRBV11-2 and TRBJ2-7 provide the parts outside the CDR3, is EAGVAQSPRYKIIEKRQSVAFWCNPISGHATLYWYQQILGQGPKLLIQFQNNGVVDDSQLPKDRFSAERLKGVDSTLKIQPAKLEDSAVYLCASSLDFAGGGSYEQYFGPGTRLTVT.

This clone appeared a single time. This chain links TRBV5-6 with TRBJ2-3; 14 bases fit TRBD2. The CDR3 is 15 residues long. Germline-derived CDR1 and CDR2 are SGHDT and YYEEEE. Unmatched junction bases numbered 6, after V lost 4 bases and J lost 8 bases. The CDR3 is CASSAPGLAGGTQYF. The CDR3 coding sequence is TGTGCCAGCAGCGCACCCGGACTAGCGGGGGGTACGCAGTATTTT.